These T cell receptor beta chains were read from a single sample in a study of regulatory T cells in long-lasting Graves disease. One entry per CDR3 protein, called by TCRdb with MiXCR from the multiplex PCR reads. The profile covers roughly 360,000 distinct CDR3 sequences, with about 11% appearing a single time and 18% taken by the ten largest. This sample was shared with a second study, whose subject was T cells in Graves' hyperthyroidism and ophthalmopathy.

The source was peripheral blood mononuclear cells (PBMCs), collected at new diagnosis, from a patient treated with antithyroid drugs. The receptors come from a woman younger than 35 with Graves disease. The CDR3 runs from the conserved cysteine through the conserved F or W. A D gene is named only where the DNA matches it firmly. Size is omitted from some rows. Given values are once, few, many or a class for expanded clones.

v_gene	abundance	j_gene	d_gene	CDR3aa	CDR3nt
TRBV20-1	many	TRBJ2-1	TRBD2	CSARDLAGGSSYNEQFF	TGCAGTGCTAGAGATCTAGCGGGAGGCTCCTCCTACAATGAGCAGTTCTTC
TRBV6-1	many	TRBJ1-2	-	CASTQRGARGYTF	TGTGCCAGCACTCAACGGGGGGCAAGAGGCTACACCTTC
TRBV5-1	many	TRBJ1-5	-	CASSLGQSNQPQHF	TGTGCCAGCAGCTTAGGGCAGAGCAATCAGCCCCAGCATTTT
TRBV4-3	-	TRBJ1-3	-	CASSPGQNTGGNTIYF	TGCGCCAGCAGCCCAGGACAGAACACTGGTGGAAACACCATATATTTT
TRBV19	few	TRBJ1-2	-	CASSISRDIYGYTF	TGTGCCAGTAGTATAAGCAGGGACATTTATGGCTACACCTTC
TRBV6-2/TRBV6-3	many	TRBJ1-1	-	CASTRIHRMNTEAFF	TGTGCCAGCACCCGCATCCATAGAATGAACACTGAAGCTTTCTTT
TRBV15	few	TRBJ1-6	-	CATSRANSPLHF	TGTGCCACCAGCAGAGCTAATTCACCCCTCCACTTT
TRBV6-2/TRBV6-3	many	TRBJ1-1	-	CASRHRLGLNHEKRTEAFF	TGTGCCAGCAGACACAGGTTGGGACTCAATCACGAAAAGCGGACTGAAGCTTTCTTT
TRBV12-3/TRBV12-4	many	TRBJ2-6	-	CASTLGYPANSGANVLTF	TGTGCCAGCACCTTGGGGTATCCCGCTAACTCTGGGGCCAACGTCCTGACTTTC
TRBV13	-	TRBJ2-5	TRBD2	CASSLVGLASETQYF	TGTGCCAGCAGCTTAGTCGGACTAGCTTCGGAGACCCAGTACTTC
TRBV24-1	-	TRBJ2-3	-	CATSDLGRGSTDTQYF	TGTGCCACCAGTGATTTGGGGCGGGGCTCCACAGATACGCAGTATTTT
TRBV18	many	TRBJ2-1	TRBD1	CASSPWTGTYNEQFF	TGTGCCAGCTCACCATGGACAGGGACCTACAATGAGCAGTTCTTC
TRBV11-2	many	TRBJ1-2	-	CASRRGRGYTF	TGTGCCAGCAGGCGGGGAAGGGGCTACACCTTC
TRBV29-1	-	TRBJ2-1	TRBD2	CSVSPTSAYYNEQFF	TGCAGCGTTAGCCCTACTAGCGCCTACTACAATGAGCAGTTCTTC
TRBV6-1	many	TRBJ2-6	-	CATEGSGANVLTF	TGTGCCACGGAGGGCTCTGGGGCCAACGTCCTGACTTTC
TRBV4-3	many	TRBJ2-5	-	CASSQDLVAEETQYF	TGCGCCAGCAGCCAAGATTTGGTAGCGGAAGAGACCCAGTACTTC
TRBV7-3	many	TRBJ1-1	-	CASSSRRNTEAFF	TGTGCCAGCAGCTCCAGGCGGAACACTGAAGCTTTCTTT
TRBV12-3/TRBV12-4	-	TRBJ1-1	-	CASSPLRAPGGEAFF	TGTGCCAGCAGCCCCTTAAGGGCCCCGGGGGGTGAAGCTTTCTTT
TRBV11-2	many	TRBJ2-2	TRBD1	CASSQTRDRANTGELFF	TGTGCCAGCAGCCAAACCCGGGACAGGGCCAACACCGGGGAGCTGTTTTTT
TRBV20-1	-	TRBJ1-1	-	CSARDDTEAFF	TGCAGTGCTAGGGACGACACTGAAGCTTTCTTT
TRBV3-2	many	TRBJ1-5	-	CASSQEAHDRGSNQPQHF	TGTGCCAGCAGCCAAGAGGCCCACGACAGGGGTAGCAATCAGCCCCAGCATTTT
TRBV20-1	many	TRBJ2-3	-	CSARDLSDTQYF	TGCAGTGCTAGAGATCTCAGCGATACGCAGTATTTT
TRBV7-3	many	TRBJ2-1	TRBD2	CASSMGGGGFNEQFF	TGTGCCAGCAGCATGGGTGGCGGGGGGTTTAATGAGCAGTTCTTC
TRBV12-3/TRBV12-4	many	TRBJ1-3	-	CASTYRGQNTIYF	TGTGCCAGCACCTATCGGGGACAAAACACCATATATTTT
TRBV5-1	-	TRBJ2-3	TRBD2	CASNLIGAGGLTDTQYF	TGCGCCAGCAATCTTATCGGAGCGGGGGGGCTGACAGATACGCAGTATTTT
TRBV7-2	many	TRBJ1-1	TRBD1	CASSFKGAGLGTEAFF	TGTGCCAGCAGCTTCAAGGGGGCAGGGTTAGGCACTGAAGCTTTCTTT
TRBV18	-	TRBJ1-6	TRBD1	CASSPLAGQGTHPPLHF	TGTGCCAGCTCACCACTTGCCGGACAGGGAACGCATCCACCCCTCCACTTT
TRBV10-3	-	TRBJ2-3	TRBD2	CAISESLAGGSTDTQYF	TGTGCCATCAGTGAGTCATTGGCGGGAGGGAGCACAGATACGCAGTATTTT
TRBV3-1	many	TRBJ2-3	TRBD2	CASSQGIGSGGRSDTQYF	TGTGCCAGCAGCCAAGGAATCGGGAGCGGGGGGAGATCAGATACGCAGTATTTT
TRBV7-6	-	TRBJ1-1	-	CASSSLAATEAFF	TGTGCCAGCAGCTCCTTAGCGGCGACTGAAGCTTTCTTT
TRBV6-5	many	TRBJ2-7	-	CASSYRERAYEQYF	TGTGCCAGCAGTTACCGGGAGAGAGCGTACGAGCAGTACTTC
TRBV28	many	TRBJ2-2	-	CASSFEGMNTGELFF	TGTGCCAGCAGCTTTGAGGGAATGAACACCGGGGAGCTGTTTTTT
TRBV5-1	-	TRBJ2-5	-	CASSLDPTQYQETQYF	TGCGCCAGCAGCCTAGATCCCACCCAGTACCAAGAGACCCAGTACTTC
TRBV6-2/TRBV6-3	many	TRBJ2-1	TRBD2	CASNLLGLAGVEDEQFF	TGTGCCAGCAACCTACTTGGACTAGCGGGAGTGGAAGATGAGCAGTTCTTC
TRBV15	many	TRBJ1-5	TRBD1	CATSSARGQEQPQHF	TGTGCCACCAGCAGCGCCAGGGGGCAAGAGCAGCCCCAGCATTTT
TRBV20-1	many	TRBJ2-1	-	CSASWGGAGDEQFF	TGCAGTGCTAGTTGGGGGGGGGCCGGGGATGAGCAGTTCTTC
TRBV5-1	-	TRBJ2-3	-	CASRSGLLLDTQYF	TGCGCCAGCAGATCGGGACTGCTCTTGGATACGCAGTATTTT